Below, 14 T cell receptor beta chains from the same sample are listed, as sequenced in a study of cytomegalovirus exposure and HLA in healthy donors. PCR was performed using 60 Vbeta and 13 Jbeta primers. Generated by immunoSEQ multiplex PCR, the TCRdb table keeps only in-frame clones and is missing some. This table has 85,000 to 120,000 clones, 82% appearing once. The sequenced material came from PBMCs. These receptors were obtained from a man aged 50-60 years in good health and CMV-seronegative.

This chain joins TRBV19 and TRBJ1-2; 8 bases align to TRBD1. V lost 6 bases to trimming and J lost 4 bases; unmatched junction nucleotides: 13. This CDR3 contains 16 residues. Germline CDR1 is LNHDA and CDR2 is SQIVND (reference sequence). The CDR3 DNA reads as TGTGCCAGTAGCCCGATCGGGACAGGTGGGGCCTATGGCTACACCTTC. Amino acid sequence: CASSPIGTGGAYGYTF.

The chain recombines TRBV15 with TRBJ2-7; the D is unclear. In germline, CDR1 is LNHNV, CDR2 YYDKDF (reference sequence). V shed 0 bases and J shed 2 bases, with 5 bases lying between them. CDR3 length: 13 amino acids. CDR3 DNA sequence: TGTGCCACCAGCAGAGACCCCACCTACGAGCAGTACTTC. Amino acid sequence: CATSRDPTYEQYF.

The chain carries TRBV2 and TRBJ1-6; 8 bases are shared with TRBD1. Looked up from germline, CDR1 is SNHLY and CDR2 is FYNNEI. CDR3 length: 18 amino acids. J was trimmed by 10 bases and V by 0 bases; bases with no gene match: 14. CDR3 sequence: CASSEASQWTGRRSPLHF. The CDR3 bases are TGTGCCAGCAGTGAAGCTTCCCAATGGACAGGGCGGAGGTCACCCCTCCACTTT.

V usage is TRBV4-3 and J usage is TRBJ1-4, with TRBD1 as a possible D gene (5 bases). CDR1 is LGHNA, CDR2 YSLEER, per germline. V was shortened by 2 bases and J by 7 bases, with 11 bases between the two germline ends. The CDR3 is 14 amino acids. CDR3 protein: CASSQMTVGEKLFF. Written as DNA, the CDR3 is TGCGCCAGCAGCCAAATGACAGTTGGTGAAAAACTGTTTTTT.

The rearrangement joins TRBV6-1 to TRBJ2-2; TRBD1 agrees at 10 bases. Germline V CDR1 and CDR2: MNHNS, SASEGT. V lost 3 bases, J lost 0 bases, and 7 bases stayed unmatched. CDR3 length equals 18 residues. The CDR3 region has the DNA TGTGCCAGCAGTGAGCCCGACAGGGGGCTGCCGAACACCGGGGAGCTGTTTTTT. Protein product: CASSEPDRGLPNTGELFF.

The J gene is TRBJ1-5, the V gene TRBV30, with D possibly being TRBD1 (6 bases). Trimming took 6 bases from V and 5 from J, leaving 14 bases between them. CDR1 GTSNPN and CDR2 SVGIG come from the germline V gene (reference sequence). The CDR3 sequence is 13 residues long. The CDR3 here is CACQGTRDQPQHF. The CDR3, as DNA: TGTGCCTGCCAAGGGACACGCGATCAGCCCCAGCATTTT.

Worth noting for this clone: The sample has other DNA sequences that encode this CDR3 too. The CDR3 region is CASSYQEDTEAFF. The DNA of the CDR3 is TGCGCCAGCAGCTACCAGGAGGACACTGAAGCTTTCTTT. The chain recombines TRBV5-1 with TRBJ1-1; no clear D gene. The V end was cut by 3 bases, the J end by 3 bases, with 9 bases between. In germline, CDR1 is SGHRS, CDR2 YFSETQ. This CDR3 is built from 13 residues.

This rearrangement joins TRBV28 to TRBJ2-2; D is ambiguous. CDR3 length: 14 residues. V shed 2 bases and J shed 2 bases, with 6 bases lying between them. Germline loops: CDR1 MDHEN, CDR2 SYDVKM. The CDR3 sequence is CASSLPFNTGELFF. CDR3 in DNA: TGTGCCAGCAGTTTACCGTTTAACACCGGGGAGCTGTTTTTT.

The chain couples TRBV7-9 to TRBJ2-6; D is possibly TRBD1 (6 bases). Germline-derived CDR1 and CDR2 are SEHNR and FQNEAQ (reference sequence). With 1 base removed from V and 2 bases from J, the gap between germline ends came to 9 bases. The length of the CDR3 is 16 residues. The CDR3 DNA sequence: TGTGCCAGCAGCTTAGTTCAGGGGCCTGGGGCCAACGTCCTGACTTTC. As protein: CASSLVQGPGANVLTF.

This rearrangement joins TRBV6-5 to TRBJ1-5, with D uncertain. The germline gives CDR1 MNHEY, CDR2 SVGAGI. This CDR3 spans 13 amino acids. Trimming removed 5 bases at V and 11 bases at J, with 16 bases between. The CDR3 region is CASSLDYDGSQHF. The CDR3 bases are TGTGCCAGCAGTCTAGACTACGATGGGTCCCAGCATTTT.

The chain recombines TRBV7-2 with TRBJ2-1; D is possibly TRBD1 (6 bases). V was shortened by 3 bases and J by 2 bases, with 11 bases between the two germline ends. Germline CDR1 SGHTA, CDR2 FQGNSA. The CDR3 totals 15 residues. The CDR3 sequence is CASSFDRSPYNEQFF. CDR3 in DNA: TGTGCCAGCAGCTTCGACAGGAGCCCCTACAATGAGCAGTTCTTC.

This clone was observed a single time. CDR3 sequence (DNA): TGTGCCAGCAGTGAAAGGGGTTCCTATGGCTACACCTTC. As protein: CASSERGSYGYTF. J is TRBJ1-2 and V is TRBV6-1; possible D gene TRBD1, 5 bases. The CDR3 covers 13 residues. The germline CDR1 and CDR2 sequences are MNHNS and SASEGT. The V gene lost 2 bases and the J gene lost 4 bases, with 8 bases spanning the gap.

This chain uses TRBV9 with TRBJ2-7, with D possibly TRBD2 on 6 matching bases. The CDR3 contains 16 residues. The V and J ends lost 0 bases and 0 bases respectively, with 13 bases between them. Germline CDR1 SGDLS, CDR2 YYNGEE. CDR3 nucleotides: TGTGCCAGCAGCGTAGGGTACGGGGGTGACTCCTACGAGCAGTACTTC. Encoded protein: CASSVGYGGDSYEQYF.

The DNA for the CDR3 is TGTGCCAGCAGCTTGTGGCAGGGATATAATTCACCCCTCCACTTT. This sequence encodes CASSLWQGYNSPLHF. The chain recombines TRBV7-9 with TRBJ1-6, with D perhaps matching TRBD1 (5 bases). The ends were cut back, 3 bases at V and 4 bases at J, with 10 bases in the middle. Germline assignment: CDR1 SEHNR and CDR2 FQNEAQ (reference sequence). This CDR3 has 15 residues.